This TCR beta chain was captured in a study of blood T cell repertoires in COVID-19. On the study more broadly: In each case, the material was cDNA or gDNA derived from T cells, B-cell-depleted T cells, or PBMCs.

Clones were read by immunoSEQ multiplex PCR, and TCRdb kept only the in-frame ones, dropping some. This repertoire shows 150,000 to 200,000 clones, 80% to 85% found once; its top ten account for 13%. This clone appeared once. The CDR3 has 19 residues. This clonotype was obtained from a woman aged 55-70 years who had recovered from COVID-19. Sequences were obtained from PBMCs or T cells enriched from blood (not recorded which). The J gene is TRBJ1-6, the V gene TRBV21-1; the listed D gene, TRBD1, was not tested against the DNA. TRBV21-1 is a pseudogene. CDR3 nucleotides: TGTGCCAGCAGCATCGAAAGGGGGCTTTGTAGCTCCTATAATTCACCCCTCCACTTT. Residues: CASSIERGLCSSYNSPLHF.